This entry lists 24 T cell receptor beta chains sequenced from one sample in a study of Ad26.COV2.S vaccination and SARS-CoV-2 variants. Profiling relied on immunoSEQ multiplex PCR, and the TCRdb table lists in-frame clones only, not all of them. Among approximately 410,000 clones listed, 92% were seen once. The treatment here: some 19 received Ad26.COV2.S at low or high dose, single or two shots; about 5 received placebo; per-sample allocation not given. Samples analyzed were those drawn on day 63 after the first vaccine or placebo injection. Sample: peripheral blood, taken in a trial of Ad26.COV2.S vaccine versus placebo. These receptors came from a person between 18 and 65 years old who received the Ad26.COV2.S COVID-19 vaccine or a placebo.

The chain joins TRBV7-8 to TRBJ2-1; D is undetermined. The CDR3 covers 17 residues. Trimming took off 2 bases at V and 2 bases at J, with 16 bases between the two ends. Germline-derived CDR1 and CDR2 are SGHVS and FQNEAQ. The CDR3 DNA reads as TGTGCCAGCAGCTTACTCGCATTGACGGTGACCTACAATGAGCAGTTCTTC. This encodes CASSLLALTVTYNEQFF.

Concerning this clone: The same CDR3 is also encoded by other DNA sequences in this sample. The CDR3 reads CAWSVDSYEQYF. For the CDR3, the DNA is TGTGCCTGGAGTGTAGATTCCTACGAGCAGTACTTC. The chain joins TRBV30 to TRBJ2-7; no clear D gene. Germline V gene lookup returns CDR1 GTSNPN and CDR2 SVGIG (reference sequence). Trimming left V 0 bases short and J 1 base short, with 4 bases between. This CDR3 is 12 amino acids long. Supplemented by reference TRBV30 and TRBJ2-7, the full variable domain reads SQTIHQWPATLVQPVGSPLSLECTVEGTSNPNLYWYRQAAGRGLQLLFYSVGIGQISSEVPQNLSASRPQDRQFILSSKKLLLSDSGFYLCAWSVDSYEQYFGPGTRLTVT.

This clone was seen a single time. The V gene is TRBV6-5, the J gene TRBJ1-2; tentatively, D is TRBD1 (5 bases). Germline values: CDR1 MNHEY, CDR2 SVGAGI. The CDR3 length is 14 residues. V was shortened by 6 bases and J by 1 base, with 12 bases between the two germline ends. CDR3 coding DNA: TGTGCCAGCAGCCGGACACCCTATAACTATGGCTACACCTTC. Translation: CASSRTPYNYGYTF.

V is TRBV21-1 and J is TRBJ1-1. TRBV21-1 is recorded as a pseudogene. The CDR3 is 18 residues long. The CDR3 reads CPRPSKGDDWCLNTEAFF. As DNA, the CDR3 is TGTCCTAGACCGAGTAAGGGTGATGATTGGTGTTTGAACACTGAAGCTTTCTTT.

The rearrangement joins TRBV4-1 to TRBJ1-5; 8 bases agree with TRBD1. With 1 base clipped from V and 6 bases from J, the junction kept 8 bases outside the gene matches. Germline CDR1 and CDR2: MGHRA and YSYEKL. This CDR3 has 16 amino acids. CDR3 DNA sequence: TGCGCCAGCAGCCAAGGGACAGGGACGGTAGGTCAGCCCCAGCATTTT. This codes for CASSQGTGTVGQPQHF.

This rearrangement joins TRBV28 to TRBJ2-5; 14 nucleotides agree with TRBD2. CDR1 MDHEN and CDR2 SYDVKM come from the germline V gene. The CDR3 spans 16 residues. With 5 bases clipped from V and 4 bases from J, the junction kept 6 bases outside the gene matches. The CDR3 here is CASSVTSGGARETQYF. Written as DNA, the CDR3 is TGTGCCAGCAGTGTGACTAGCGGGGGGGCCAGAGAGACCCAGTACTTC.

This chain connects TRBV19 to TRBJ1-2; D gene ambiguous. V lost 5 bases to trimming and J lost 8 bases, with 15 bases between them. Germline V lookup: CDR1 LNHDA, CDR2 SQIVND (reference sequence). CDR3 size: 13 residues. CDR3 DNA sequence: TGTGCCAGTAGTGTTGGTTTCTTCTTCGGCTACACCTTC. Encoded protein: CASSVGFFFGYTF.

The gene calls are TRBV7-8 and TRBJ2-3; D might be TRBD2 (6 bases). Germline V lookup: CDR1 SGHVS, CDR2 FQNEAQ. This CDR3 is 16 amino acids long. Deletions cut 0 bases from V and 1 base from J, with 11 bases between. Here the CDR3 DNA reads TGTGCCAGCAGCTTAGCGGGGGGAAGGGGCACAGATACGCAGTATTTT. Translating gives CASSLAGGRGTDTQYF.

This rearrangement joins TRBV6-6 to TRBJ2-1, with 8 positions matching TRBD1. This CDR3 contains 15 residues. The V segment lost 3 bases and the J segment 6 bases; nucleotides outside the gene matches: 7. The germline V gene encodes CDR1 MNHNY and CDR2 SVGAGI (reference sequence). The CDR3 DNA is TGTGCCAGCAGTTATTACCGGGACAGGATCAATGAGCAGTTCTTC. Translation: CASSYYRDRINEQFF.

DNA of the CDR3: TGCGCCAGCAGCCGCAGCGGGGGGGCGGAGACCCAGTACTTC. Translation gives CASSRSGGAETQYF. The chain combines TRBV5-1 with TRBJ2-5; 10 bases are a match to TRBD2. Trimming at V came to 4 bases and at J to 5 bases, leaving 5 bases not matched to a gene. The CDR3 is 14 residues long. Germline CDR1 reads SGHRS; CDR2 reads YFSETQ.

The chain employs TRBV29-1 and TRBJ1-2; D remains unclear. This CDR3 comprises 10 residues. Trimming stripped 6 bases from V and 5 bases from J, with 7 bases between. Per germline, CDR1 SQVTM and CDR2 ANQGSEA. The CDR3 loop reads CSVLGYGYTF. The CDR3 DNA reads TGCAGCGTGCTGGGGTATGGCTACACCTTC.

In this sample, this clone turned up once. The CDR3 reads CASTRPPRQTQYF. The CDR3 bases are TGTGCCAGCACCCGCCCGCCAAGGCAGACCCAGTACTTC. V is TRBV7-8 and J is TRBJ2-5; D gene ambiguous. The length of the CDR3 is 13 residues. The ends were cut back, 7 bases at V and 6 bases at J, with 15 bases in the middle. The germline CDR1 and CDR2 sequences are SGHVS and FQNEAQ.

This clone was recorded a few times. The chain uses TRBV6-2 or TRBV6-3 and TRBJ2-3; D is perhaps TRBD2 (6 bases). Germline V lookup: CDR1 MNHEY, CDR2 SVGEGT. The germline V and J ends were trimmed by 6 bases and 0 bases, with 10 bases remaining between them. The CDR3 extends over 14 amino acids. The CDR3 protein is CASSAGTSTDTQYF. The CDR3 nucleotides read TGTGCCAGCAGCGCGGGGACTAGCACAGATACGCAGTATTTT.

CDR3 loop: CASSEQVGHEQYF. The CDR3 coding sequence is TGTGCCAGCAGTGAACAGGTGGGCCACGAGCAGTACTTC. This chain joins TRBV2 and TRBJ2-7; D is ambiguous. In germline, CDR1 is SNHLY, CDR2 FYNNEI. V gave up 2 bases and J gave up 5 bases, with 10 bases separating them. CDR3 length equals 13 residues. The entire variable domain, with the rest obtained from reference TRBV2 and TRBJ2-7, is as follows: EPEVTQTPSHQVTQMGQEVILRCVPISNHLYFYWYRQILGQKVEFLVSFYNNEISEKSEIFDDQFSVERPDGSNFTLKIRSTKLEDSAMYFCASSEQVGHEQYFGPGTRLTVT.

The chain employs TRBV7-2 and TRBJ2-5, with 8 bases aligning to TRBD1. The length of the CDR3 is 17 residues. Trimming removed 1 base from V and 0 bases from J; junction bases left unmatched: 7. CDR1 is SGHTA and CDR2 is FQGNSA in the germline V gene. This chain's CDR3 is CASSLDLYRGYQETQYF. The CDR3 region has the DNA TGTGCCAGCAGCTTAGACTTGTACAGGGGGTACCAAGAGACCCAGTACTTC.

The chain recombines TRBV27 with TRBJ2-7, with a weak D call TRBD1 (6 bases). CDR3 length: 13 amino acids. V lost 3 bases to trimming and J lost 5 bases, with 11 bases between them. Germline V gene lookup returns CDR1 MNHEY and CDR2 SMNVEV (reference sequence). In DNA form, the CDR3 reads TGTGCCAGCAGTTTCACAGGGACCCACGAGCAGTACTTC. This gives the protein CASSFTGTHEQYF.

The chain employs TRBV28 and TRBJ2-3; 10 nucleotides align to TRBD2. The CDR3 extends over 16 amino acids. CDR1 MDHEN and CDR2 SYDVKM come from the germline V gene. The V and J ends lost 7 bases and 4 bases, in that order; junction bases with no gene match: 11. The CDR3 DNA sequence: TGTGCCAGCACTCCCACCGGACTAGCGGTATCAGATACGCAGTATTTT. Translated, it gives CASTPTGLAVSDTQYF.

This sequence joins TRBV3-1 (or the pseudogene TRBV3-2) and TRBJ2-1; TRBD1 aligns across 9 bases. J gave up 3 bases and V 6 bases, and 6 bases lay outside the gene matches. Germline CDR1 is LGHDT and CDR2 is YNNKEL (reference sequence). The CDR3 length is 15 residues. In nucleotides, the CDR3 is TGTGCCAGCAGTCGCCCGGGACAGGGCTACAATGAGCAGTTCTTC. Encoded protein: CASSRPGQGYNEQFF.

The chain is built from TRBV19 and TRBJ2-2, with D possibly TRBD2 on 5 matching bases. Trimming took 0 bases from V and 4 from J, leaving 9 bases between them. Germline V gives CDR1 LNHDA, CDR2 SQIVND (reference sequence). The CDR3 is 15 amino acids. The CDR3 DNA reads TGTGCCAGTAGTATAGATCTAGCTTTCACCGGGGAGCTGTTTTTT. This sequence encodes CASSIDLAFTGELFF.

V usage is TRBV27 and J usage is TRBJ2-7; 9 nucleotides line up with TRBD1. The CDR3 covers 14 residues. Germline V gene lookup returns CDR1 MNHEY and CDR2 SMNVEV (reference sequence). V was pared by 2 bases and J by 5 bases, with 4 bases of the junction left unmatched. The CDR3 DNA is TGTGCCAGCAGTTTAGAGGGACAGGGCGACGAGCAGTACTTC. Protein sequence: CASSLEGQGDEQYF.

V is TRBV19 and J is TRBJ2-1, with TRBD1 matching 7 bases. The J segment lost 4 bases and the V segment lost 3 bases, leaving 3 bases of the junction unmatched. The CDR3 length is 14 residues. From germline, CDR1 is LNHDA and CDR2 SQIVND (reference sequence). This CDR3 is CASSMRTGYNEQFF. The DNA for the CDR3 is TGTGCCAGTAGTATGCGGACAGGTTACAATGAGCAGTTCTTC.

V usage is TRBV30 and J usage is TRBJ1-5; the match to TRBD1 covers 8 bases. The CDR3 loop spans 16 amino acids. The trim removed 2 bases at V and 2 bases at J, leaving 8 bases unmatched. Germline CDR1 GTSNPN, CDR2 SVGIG (reference sequence). The CDR3: CAWSMAGGRGNQPQHF. The CDR3 bases are TGTGCCTGGAGTATGGCAGGGGGCCGAGGCAATCAGCCCCAGCATTTT. Supplemented by reference TRBV30 and TRBJ1-5, the full variable domain reads SQTIHQWPATLVQPVGSPLSLECTVEGTSNPNLYWYRQAAGRGLQLLFYSVGIGQISSEVPQNLSASRPQDRQFILSSKKLLLSDSGFYLCAWSMAGGRGNQPQHFGDGTRLSIL.

The chain uses TRBV6-5 and TRBJ1-2; D ambiguous. This CDR3 comprises 13 residues. Germline V gives CDR1 MNHEY, CDR2 SVGAGI. The ends were cut back, 8 bases at V and 3 bases at J, with 13 bases in the middle. CDR3 in DNA: TGTGCCAGCCGGTCCTTGTCCCACTATGGCTACACCTTC. Translation: CASRSLSHYGYTF.

The sample holds one count of this clone. CDR3 bases: TGTGCCAGCAGCGAAACCGGGACTAGCGAACGGGATACGCAGTATTTT. Translation: CASSETGTSERDTQYF. The J gene is TRBJ2-3, the V gene TRBV3-1 (or the pseudogene TRBV3-2); 10 bases agree with TRBD2. The J segment lost 6 bases and the V segment lost 5 bases, leaving 11 bases of the junction unmatched. The CDR3 is 16 residues long. Germline V gene sequence: CDR1 LGHDT, CDR2 YNNKEL (reference sequence).